What follows describes a single T cell receptor (beta chain). This specimen belongs to a study of control samples from healthy donors and cancer patients. Assay: immunoSEQ multiplex PCR; the TCRdb copy retains only in-frame clones and omits some. The table lists fewer than 130,000 clones, roughly 90% of them singletons. Germline CDR1 KGHSH, CDR2 LQKENI. The CDR3 is 15 residues long. V dropped 1 base and J dropped 4 bases, with 13 bases sitting between them. The V and J genes are TRBV18 and TRBJ1-1; D is perhaps TRBD1 (6 bases). The clonotype comes from a woman between 55 and 75 years old with lung cancer. Specimen: PBMCs. CDR3 protein: CASSPQEQGSTEAFF. As DNA, the CDR3 is TGTGCCAGCTCACCACAAGAACAGGGAAGCACTGAAGCTTTCTTT.